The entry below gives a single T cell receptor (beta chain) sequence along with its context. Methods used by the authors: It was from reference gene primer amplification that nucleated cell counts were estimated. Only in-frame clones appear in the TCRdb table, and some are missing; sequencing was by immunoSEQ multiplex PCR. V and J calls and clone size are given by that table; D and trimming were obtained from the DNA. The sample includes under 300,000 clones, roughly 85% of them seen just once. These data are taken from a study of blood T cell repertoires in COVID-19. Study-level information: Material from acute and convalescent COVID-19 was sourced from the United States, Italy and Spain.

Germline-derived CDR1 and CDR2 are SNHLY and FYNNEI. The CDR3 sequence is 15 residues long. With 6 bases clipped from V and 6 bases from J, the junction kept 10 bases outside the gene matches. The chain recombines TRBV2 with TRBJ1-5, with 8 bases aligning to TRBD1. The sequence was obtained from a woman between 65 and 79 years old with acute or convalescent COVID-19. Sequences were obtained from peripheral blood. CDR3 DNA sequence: TGTGCCAGCAGCTTATCGACAGGGGAGGTTCAGCCCCAGCATTTT. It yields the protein CASSLSTGEVQPQHF.